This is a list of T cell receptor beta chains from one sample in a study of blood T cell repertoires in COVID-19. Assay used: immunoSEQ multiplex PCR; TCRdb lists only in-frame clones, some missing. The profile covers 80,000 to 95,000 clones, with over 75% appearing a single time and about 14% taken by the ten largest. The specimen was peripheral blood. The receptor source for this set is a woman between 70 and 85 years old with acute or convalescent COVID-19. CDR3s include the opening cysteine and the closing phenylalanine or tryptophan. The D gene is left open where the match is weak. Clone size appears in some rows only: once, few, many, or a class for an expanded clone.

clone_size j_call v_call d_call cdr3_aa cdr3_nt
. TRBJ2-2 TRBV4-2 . CASSQYGGTGELFF TGTGCCAGCAGCCAATACGGAGGCACCGGGGAGCTGTTTTTT
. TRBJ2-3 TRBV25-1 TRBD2 CASSPARTSTDTQYF TGTGCCAGCAGCCCTGCCCGGACTAGTACAGATACGCAGTATTTT
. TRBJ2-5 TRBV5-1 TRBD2 CASSLGLAGGETQYF TGCGCCAGCAGCTTGGGACTAGCGGGAGGTGAGACCCAGTACTTC
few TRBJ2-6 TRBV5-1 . CASSLDGVGANVLTF TGCGCCAGCAGCTTGGATGGAGTGGGGGCCAACGTCCTGACTTTC
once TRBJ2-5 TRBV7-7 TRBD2 CASSTGTSGGARETQYF TGTGCCAGCAGCACAGGGACTAGCGGGGGGGCACGAGAGACCCAGTACTTC
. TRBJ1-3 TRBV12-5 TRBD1 CASGLPGQGAGNTIYF TGTGCTAGTGGTTTGCCGGGACAGGGGGCAGGAAACACCATATATTTT
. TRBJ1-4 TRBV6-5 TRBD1 CASSYRDSQEKLFF TGTGCCAGCAGTTACCGGGACAGTCAAGAAAAACTGTTTTTT
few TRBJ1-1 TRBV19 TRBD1 CASSLGQGTEAFF TGTGCCAGTAGTCTCGGACAGGGCACTGAAGCTTTCTTT
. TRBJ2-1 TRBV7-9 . CASSQNYNEQFF TGTGCCAGCAGCCAGAATTACAATGAGCAGTTCTTC
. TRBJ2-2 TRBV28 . CASFPTGLTGELFF TGTGCCAGCTTCCCAACAGGGCTAACCGGGGAGCTGTTTTTT
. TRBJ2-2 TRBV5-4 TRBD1 CASRQQGGNTGELFF TGTGCCAGCAGACAACAGGGGGGCAACACCGGGGAGCTGTTTTTT
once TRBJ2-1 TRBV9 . CASSVVDYSYNEQFF TGTGCCAGCAGCGTAGTTGACTACTCCTACAATGAGCAGTTCTTC
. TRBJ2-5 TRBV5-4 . CASSLAGYQETQYF TGTGCCAGCAGCTTGGCGGGGTACCAAGAGACCCAGTACTTC
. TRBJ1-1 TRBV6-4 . CASSDSGTGGAEAFF TGTGCCAGCAGTGACTCGGGAACAGGAGGGGCTGAAGCTTTCTTT
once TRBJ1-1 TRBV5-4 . CASSLMSTEAFF TGTGCCAGCAGCTTGATGAGCACTGAAGCTTTCTTT
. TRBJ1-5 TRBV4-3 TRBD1 CASSQDPVQGLSNQPQHF TGCGCCAGCAGCCAAGATCCCGTACAGGGGCTAAGCAATCAGCCCCAGCATTTT
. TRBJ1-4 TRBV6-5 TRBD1 CASSYAGQRNEKLFF TGTGCCAGCAGTTACGCGGGACAGAGGAATGAAAAACTGTTTTTT
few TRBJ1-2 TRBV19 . CASSIGREGHGYTF TGTGCCAGTAGTATCGGTCGGGAGGGTCATGGCTACACCTTC
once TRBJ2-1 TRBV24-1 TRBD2 CATSDNRLAGGLYNEQFF TGTGCCACCAGTGATAATCGCCTAGCGGGAGGGCTTTACAATGAGCAGTTCTTC
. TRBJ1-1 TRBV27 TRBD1 CASSFYTGGTEAFF TGTGCCAGCAGTTTCTACACAGGGGGGACTGAAGCTTTCTTT
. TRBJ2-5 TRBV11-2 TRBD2 CASSLGGTSGRETQYF TGTGCCAGCAGCTTAGGAGGTACTAGCGGGAGGGAGACCCAGTACTTC
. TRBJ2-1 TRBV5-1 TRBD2 CASRKPWAREKVSASEQFF TGCGCCAGCAGAAAGCCGTGGGCGCGGGAGAAAGTTTCAGCCAGTGAGCAGTTCTTC
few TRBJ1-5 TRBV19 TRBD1 CASSRQGVDQPQHF TGTGCCAGTAGTCGACAGGGAGTGGATCAGCCCCAGCATTTT
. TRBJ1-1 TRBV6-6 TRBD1 CASSQGQPNTEAFF TGTGCCAGCAGTCAGGGACAGCCCAACACTGAAGCTTTCTTT
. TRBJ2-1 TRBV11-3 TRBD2 CASQSPLAGGVAEQFF TGTGCCAGCCAATCCCCACTAGCGGGAGGGGTCGCTGAGCAGTTCTTC
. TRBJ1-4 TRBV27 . CASSLSIVTVDEKLFF TGTGCCAGCAGTTTATCGATCGTAACAGTCGATGAAAAACTGTTTTTT
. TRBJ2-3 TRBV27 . CASSSPVTDTQYF TGTGCCAGCAGTTCCCCAGTGACAGATACGCAGTATTTT
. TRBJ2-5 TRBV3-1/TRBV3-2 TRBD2 CASSQSERGGHSRETQYF TGTGCCAGCAGCCAATCCGAACGGGGGGGCCATTCCAGAGAGACCCAGTACTTC
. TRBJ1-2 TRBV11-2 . CASSLDFGQGDGYTF TGTGCCAGCAGCTTAGATTTTGGGCAGGGTGATGGCTACACCTTC
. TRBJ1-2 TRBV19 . CASSHTPHNYGYTF TGTGCCAGTAGCCACACCCCCCATAACTATGGCTACACCTTC
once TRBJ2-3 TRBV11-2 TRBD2 CASSSPGLGTDTQYF TGTGCCAGCAGCTCGCCGGGACTAGGCACAGATACGCAGTATTTT
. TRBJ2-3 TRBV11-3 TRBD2 CASSLRQRDGDTQYF TGTGCCAGCAGCTTAAGACAGCGGGATGGAGATACGCAGTATTTT
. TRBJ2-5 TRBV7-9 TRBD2 CASSLLSGGLQETQYF TGTGCCAGCAGCTTACTTTCGGGGGGACTCCAAGAGACCCAGTACTTC
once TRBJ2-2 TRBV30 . CAWSVRRTGELFF TGTGCCTGGAGTGTACGGAGAACCGGGGAGCTGTTTTTT
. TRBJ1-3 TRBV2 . CASSEERGGGNTIYF TGTGCCAGCAGTGAAGAGAGGGGGGGCGGAAACACCATATATTTT
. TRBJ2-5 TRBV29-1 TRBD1 CSVGQGLETQYF TGCAGCGTCGGACAGGGTTTAGAGACCCAGTACTTC
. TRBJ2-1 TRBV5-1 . CASSSQSSSYNEQFF TGCGCCAGCAGCTCACAGTCGAGCTCCTACAATGAGCAGTTCTTC
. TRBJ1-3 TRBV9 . CASSVSLSSAGNTIYF TGTGCCAGCAGCGTAAGCCTGTCCAGCGCTGGAAACACCATATATTTT
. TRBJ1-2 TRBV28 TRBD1 CASSSGTGGDYGYTF TGTGCCAGCAGTTCAGGGACAGGGGGGGACTATGGCTACACCTTC
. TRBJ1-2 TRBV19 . CASRDTGVANYGYTF TGTGCCAGTAGGGACACAGGTGTAGCTAACTATGGCTACACCTTC
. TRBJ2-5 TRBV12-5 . CASGSDSFGTETQYF TGTGCTAGTGGCTCAGACTCATTTGGAACAGAGACCCAGTACTTC
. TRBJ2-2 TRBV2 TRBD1 CASSESQGSTGELFF TGTGCCAGCAGTGAATCACAGGGGTCCACCGGGGAGCTGTTTTTT
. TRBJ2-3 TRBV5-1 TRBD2 CASSFGASGRNTDTQYF TGCGCCAGCAGCTTCGGTGCTAGCGGGAGGAACACAGATACGCAGTATTTT
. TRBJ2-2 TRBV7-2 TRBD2 CASSTPGGNANTGELFF TGTGCCAGCAGCACCCCGGGAGGGAACGCGAACACCGGGGAGCTGTTTTTT
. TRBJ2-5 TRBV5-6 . CASSLRGEGQETQYF TGTGCCAGCAGCCTTAGGGGGGAGGGCCAAGAGACCCAGTACTTC
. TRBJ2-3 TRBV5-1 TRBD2 CASSLTPLAGGLDTQYF TGCGCCAGCAGCTTGACCCCTCTAGCGGGGGGGCTGGATACGCAGTATTTT
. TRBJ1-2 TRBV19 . CASSITTNYGYTF TGTGCCAGTAGTATAACAACTAACTATGGCTACACCTTC
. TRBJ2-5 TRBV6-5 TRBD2 CASRGGWLETQYF TGTGCCAGCAGGGGGGGGTGGTTAGAGACCCAGTACTTC
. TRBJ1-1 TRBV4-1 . CASSQVHMNTEAFF TGCGCCAGCAGCCAAGTACATATGAACACTGAAGCTTTCTTT
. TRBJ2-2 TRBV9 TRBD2 CASSPRGVNTGELFF TGTGCCAGCAGCCCGCGGGGGGTGAACACCGGGGAGCTGTTTTTT
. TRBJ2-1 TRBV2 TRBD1 CASSQGQTIYNEQFF TGTGCCAGCAGTCAGGGACAGACCATCTACAATGAGCAGTTCTTC
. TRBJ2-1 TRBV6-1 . CASSGLAGANYNEQFF TGTGCCAGCAGTGGACTCGCGGGGGCGAACTACAATGAGCAGTTCTTC
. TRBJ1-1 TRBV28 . CASNPPAGLAFF TGTGCCAGCAATCCTCCGGCAGGGCTCGCTTTCTTT
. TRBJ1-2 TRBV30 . CAWNRGPGGGYTF TGTGCCTGGAACCGAGGTCCGGGGGGTGGCTACACCTTC
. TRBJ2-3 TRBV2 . CASSDRRTDTQYF TGTGCCAGCAGTGACCGTCGCACAGATACGCAGTATTTT
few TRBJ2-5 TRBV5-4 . CASSVPGAEETQYF TGTGCCAGCAGCGTGCCAGGGGCAGAAGAGACCCAGTACTTC
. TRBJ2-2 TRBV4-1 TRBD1 CASSQVRTGRWTGELFF TGCGCCAGCAGCCAAGTTAGGACAGGGCGTTGGACCGGGGAGCTGTTTTTT